This TCR beta chain was profiled in a study of blood T cell repertoires in COVID-19. Clones were sequenced by immunoSEQ multiplex PCR, and TCRdb holds only the in-frame ones, with some missing. The data show roughly 370,000 clones, with more than 75% seen just once and approximately 9.3% held by the top ten. The germline CDR1 and CDR2 sequences are MNHNS and SASEGT. CDR3 length: 16 amino acids. V was clipped by 4 bases and J by 6 bases, with 22 bases between them. The specimen sequenced was PBMCs or T cells enriched from blood (not recorded which). This clonotype was sampled from a woman between 45 and 65 years old who had recovered from COVID-19. The J gene is TRBJ2-7, the V gene TRBV6-1; weak D call: TRBD1 (7 bases). The DNA for the CDR3 is TGTGCCAGCAGTGGGTCAGGGAGGTCAGGGGGAGGCGAGCAGTACTTC. It codes for CASSGSGRSGGGEQYF.